This TCR beta chain was found in a study of shared clonotypes between healthy human individuals. The CDR3 totals 11 residues. Trimming took 4 bases from V and 7 from J, leaving 10 bases between them. From germline, CDR1 is DFQATT and CDR2 SNEGSKA (reference sequence). Study-level results: Represented genetic and exposure-history diversity was restricted by having few donors. Clonotypes shared by all four sorted-subset donors had higher generation probabilities than non-shared clonotypes.

Every donor was a Caucasian adult from Nashville, Tennessee. Note on this clone: Its antigen remains unidentified.

Using immunoSEQ multiplex PCR, the repertoire was profiled, and TCRdb retains in-frame clones only, with some absent. Of roughly 680,000 clones in the sample, roughly 72% are singletons; the top ten hold over 1.5%. This TCR came from a woman aged 25 to 39 in good health. Sequenced: memory CD4+ T cells sorted from blood. As for subset: CD45RA-negative fraction. The chain carries TRBV20-1 and TRBJ1-2; D is uncertain. The DNA of the CDR3 is TGCAGTGCTAATGGGGTGGGTGGCTACACCTTC. Its protein product is CSANGVGGYTF.